In its sample, the clone carrying this T cell receptor beta chain was seen once. Its antigen is not known. The data were taken from a study of cytomegalovirus exposure and HLA in healthy donors. The overall study: The Caucasian-associated ancestry cluster contained about 80% of the approximately 400 genotyped donors.

With 60 Vbeta and 13 Jbeta primers, the PCR was carried out. Authors' data handling: A follow-up analysis tallied 60 million to 85 million unique TCR beta chains, about 10 million shared. Measured with immunoSEQ multiplex PCR; TCRdb has only the in-frame clones, and not every one. The DNA was the basis for D and trimming; V, J and clone size are from that table. The table shows 130,000 or so clones, with around 79% occurring only once. Findings of the study overall: Analyses of presence/absence relied on an assumption of roughly uniform sequencing depth across donors. One variant, a missense change in DCLRE1C, was linked in a later analysis to TCR beta V- and J-gene trimming.

Material: PBMCs. This TCR was recovered from a woman aged 40 to 50 in good health and CMV-seronegative.

The CDR3 sequence is CASSPTGGARTEAFF. The CDR3 region has the DNA TGTGCCAGCAGCCCCACCGGAGGGGCGCGGACTGAAGCTTTCTTT. The rearrangement joins TRBV7-3 to TRBJ1-1; D is possibly TRBD1 (5 bases). CDR3 length: 15 residues. Trimming took off 5 bases at V and 5 bases at J, with 18 bases between the two ends. The germline V gene encodes CDR1 SGHTA and CDR2 FQGTGA.